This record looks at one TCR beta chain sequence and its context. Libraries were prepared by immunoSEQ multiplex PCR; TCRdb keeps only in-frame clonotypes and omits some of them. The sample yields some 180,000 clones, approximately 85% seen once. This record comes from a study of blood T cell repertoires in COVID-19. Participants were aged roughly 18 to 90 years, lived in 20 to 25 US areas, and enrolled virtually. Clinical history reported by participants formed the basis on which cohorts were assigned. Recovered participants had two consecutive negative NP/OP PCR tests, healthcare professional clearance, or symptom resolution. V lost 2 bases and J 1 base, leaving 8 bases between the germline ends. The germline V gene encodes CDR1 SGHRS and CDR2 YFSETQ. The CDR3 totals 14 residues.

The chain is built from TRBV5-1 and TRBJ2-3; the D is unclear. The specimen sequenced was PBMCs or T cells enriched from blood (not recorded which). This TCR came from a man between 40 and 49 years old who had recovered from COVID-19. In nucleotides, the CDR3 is TGCGCCAGCAGCTTAAACTTAGGCACAGATACGCAGTATTTT. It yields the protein CASSLNLGTDTQYF.